One and the same sample provided the 30 T cell receptor beta chains below, sequenced in a study of OX40 agonist ivuxolimab in advanced cancers. The library was obtained by the immunoSEQ multiplex PCR assay. Here the immuneACCESS table is served through TCRdb, limited to in-frame sequences with V and J called. Missing clones are a known gap in these copies; in checked studies unresolved V genes cover under half, and the rest lacks a known reason. For this sample there are approximately 58,000 clones; 80% to 95% appear just once. The ten largest account for roughly 0.45% of the sample. The sequences come from CD4+ or CD8+ T cells sorted from blood, collected in a trial of the OX40 agonist ivuxolimab. The source is an adult with an advanced solid tumor such as melanoma, head and neck, liver or kidney cancer.

This clone has only one observation. The rearrangement links TRBV10-3 to TRBJ2-5; no definite D call. The V gene lost 2 bases and the J gene lost 1 base, with 8 bases spanning the gap. CDR1 ENHRY and CDR2 SYGVKD come from the germline V gene. This CDR3 has 14 residues. CDR3 loop: CAISEGGGQETQYF. CDR3 in DNA: TGTGCCATCAGTGAGGGCGGCGGCCAAGAGACCCAGTACTTC.

The chain uses TRBV18 and TRBJ2-5, with 7 nucleotides matching TRBD2. Trimming took 2 bases from V and 2 from J; bases not matched to a gene: 5. The germline CDR1 and CDR2 sequences are KGHSH and LQKENI. This CDR3 has 15 residues. CDR3 loop: CASSPRGGVQETQYF. DNA of the CDR3: TGTGCCAGCTCACCAAGGGGAGGGGTTCAAGAGACCCAGTACTTC.

The chain links TRBV10-3 to TRBJ1-5, with 7 bases aligning to TRBD1. V gave up 2 bases and J gave up 1 base; unmatched junction bases: 2. The germline V gene encodes CDR1 ENHRY and CDR2 SYGVKD. The CDR3 loop spans 15 amino acids. The CDR3 nucleotides are TGTGCCATCAGTGAGAAACAGGGGAGCAATCAGCCCCAGCATTTT. It codes for CAISEKQGSNQPQHF.

This clone is a singleton in its sample. The chain has TRBV5-1 and TRBJ2-1; 9 bases match TRBD1. Looked up from germline, CDR1 is SGHRS and CDR2 is YFSETQ. V lost 4 bases to trimming and J lost 6 bases; unmatched junction nucleotides: 2. The CDR3 spans 13 residues. CDR3 sequence: CASSLQGANEQFF. The CDR3 bases are TGCGCCAGCAGCCTACAGGGGGCCAATGAGCAGTTCTTC.

This chain uses TRBV4-1 with TRBJ2-5, with 8 bases aligning to TRBD2. There are 17 residues in the CDR3. J lost 4 bases, V lost 1 base, and 11 bases had no gene match. CDR1 and CDR2 from the germline V gene are MGHRA and YSYEKL. CDR3 coding DNA: TGCGCCAGCAGCCAAGGAAGTGGAGCGGGAGTAGGAGAGACCCAGTACTTC. As protein: CASSQGSGAGVGETQYF.

The chain joins TRBV19 to TRBJ2-2; D might be TRBD2 (6 bases). The V end was cut by 5 bases, the J end by 1 base, with 14 bases between. The CDR3 has 16 amino acids. Per germline, CDR1 LNHDA and CDR2 SQIVND (reference sequence). The CDR3 region is CASSARLGWNTGELFF. CDR3 nucleotides: TGTGCCAGTAGTGCCCGACTAGGATGGAACACCGGGGAGCTGTTTTTT.

The rearrangement uses TRBV10-3 and TRBJ2-7; TRBD2 aligns across 7 bases. The CDR3 spans 18 residues. V lost 0 bases, J lost 1 base, and 12 bases stayed unmatched. The germline V gene encodes CDR1 ENHRY and CDR2 SYGVKD. The CDR3 spells CAISESGSSGFYSYEQYF. The DNA of the CDR3 is TGTGCCATCAGTGAGTCCGGTAGTAGCGGGTTCTATTCCTACGAGCAGTACTTC.

The chain recombines TRBV18 with TRBJ2-1, with 8 bases fitting TRBD2. V lost 3 bases and J lost 4; bases outside the gene matches: 11. The CDR3 runs 17 residues. Germline V lookup: CDR1 KGHSH, CDR2 LQKENI. The CDR3 spells CASSPRTAGRGYNEQFF. CDR3 sequence (DNA): TGTGCCAGCTCACCCCGCACGGCCGGGAGGGGGTACAATGAGCAGTTCTTC.

The chain has TRBV6-5 and TRBJ2-5; no firm D call. Germline V gives CDR1 MNHEY, CDR2 SVGAGI. Trimming stripped 2 bases from V and 2 bases from J, with 9 bases between. The CDR3 is 14 amino acids. The CDR3 region has the DNA TGTGCCAGCAGTTACGTCCAGACTCAAGAGACCCAGTACTTC. Residues: CASSYVQTQETQYF.

This clone turned up a few times. This sequence joins TRBV10-3 and TRBJ1-1; D is undetermined. Between the trimmed V and J ends, which lost 0 bases and 4 bases, there was a span of 9 bases. Germline values: CDR1 ENHRY, CDR2 SYGVKD. The CDR3 sequence is 14 residues long. CDR3 DNA: TGTGCCATCAGTGAGTCCCCAGTGATCACTGAAGCTTTCTTT. Translation: CAISESPVITEAFF.

The rearrangement joins TRBV10-2 to TRBJ1-2; 9 nucleotides agree with TRBD1. The CDR3 extends over 15 amino acids. Germline lookup yields CDR1 WSHSY and CDR2 SAAADI. J lost 3 bases, V lost 5 bases, and 7 bases had no gene match. CDR3 amino acids: CASSRKDRGDYGYTF. The CDR3 coding sequence is TGCGCCAGCAGTCGAAAGGACAGGGGAGACTATGGCTACACCTTC.

The chain employs TRBV21-1 and TRBJ2-1; the table's TRBD1 call for D was not verified on the DNA. TRBV21-1 is a documented pseudogene. This CDR3 comprises 13 residues. The CDR3 spells CASSKGQYNEQFF. The CDR3, as DNA: TGTGCCAGCAGCAAAGGACAATACAATGAGCAGTTCTTC.

The chain employs TRBV29-1 and TRBJ2-7; 12 bases line up with TRBD2. The CDR3 totals 16 residues. Germline CDR1 and CDR2: SQVTM and ANQGSEA. V shed 6 bases and J 2 bases; nucleotides not matched to a gene: 11. The CDR3 spells CSVEILTSGGTYEQYF. CDR3 nucleotide sequence: TGCAGCGTGGAAATACTAACTAGCGGGGGGACCTACGAGCAGTACTTC.

The V call is TRBV5-1, the J call TRBJ2-1; D call uncertain. The CDR3 extends over 14 amino acids. Per germline, CDR1 SGHRS and CDR2 YFSETQ. V was trimmed by 4 bases and J by 6 bases, leaving 14 bases between them. The CDR3 DNA is TGCGCCAGCAGCGAACTATCTGCCGGCAATGAGCAGTTCTTC. This gives the protein CASSELSAGNEQFF.

The J gene is TRBJ2-2, the V gene TRBV30, with TRBD1 matching over 9 bases. V shed 3 bases and J 5 bases; nucleotides not matched to a gene: 7. CDR3 length: 15 residues. Germline-derived CDR1 and CDR2 are GTSNPN and SVGIG (reference sequence). CDR3 sequence: CAWRGQGLRTGELFF. The CDR3 nucleotides are TGTGCCTGGAGGGGACAGGGCCTCAGGACCGGGGAGCTGTTTTTT.

J is TRBJ2-7 and V is TRBV10-3; 9 bases line up with TRBD1. The CDR3 consists of 15 residues. Germline assignment: CDR1 ENHRY and CDR2 SYGVKD. V lost 4 bases to trimming and J lost 3 bases; unmatched junction nucleotides: 7. CDR3 DNA: TGTGCCATCAGTGCGGACAGGGGAGGCGGCTACGAGCAGTACTTC. Amino acid sequence: CAISADRGGGYEQYF.

The chain employs TRBV29-1 and TRBJ1-2; D perhaps matches TRBD1 (5 bases). V was shortened by 7 bases and J by 0 bases, with 9 bases between the two germline ends. Germline values: CDR1 SQVTM, CDR2 ANQGSEA. This CDR3 has 12 amino acids. CDR3 loop: CSGGSTNYGYTF. Here the CDR3 DNA reads TGCAGCGGGGGGTCCACTAACTATGGCTACACCTTC. The full variable domain, its missing parts supplied by reference TRBV29-1 and TRBJ1-2, is SAVISQKPSRDICQRGTSLTIQCQVDSQVTMMFWYRQQPGQSLTLIATANQGSEATYESGFVIDKFPISRPNLTFSTLTVSNMSPEDSSIYLCSGGSTNYGYTFGSGTRLTVV.

The CDR3 is CASSYEGSPSVGYTF. CDR3 DNA: TGTGCCAGCAGTTACGAGGGGTCCCCCTCTGTTGGCTACACCTTC. The chain recombines TRBV6-9 with TRBJ1-2, with D tentatively TRBD1 (5 bases). There are 15 residues in the CDR3. Germline V CDR1 and CDR2: MNHGY, SVAAGI. V was trimmed by 3 bases and J by 7 bases, leaving 18 bases between them.

This clone was observed a single time. The chain recombines TRBV6-6 with TRBJ1-1; a possible D gene is TRBD1 (5 bases). Germline assignment: CDR1 MNHNY and CDR2 SVGAGI (reference sequence). There are 12 residues in the CDR3. Trimming cost V 0 bases and J 10 bases, with 9 bases left between them. CDR3 DNA sequence: TGTGCCAGCAGTTACTCAGACCAGGGAGCTTTCTTT. Amino acid sequence: CASSYSDQGAFF.

J is TRBJ2-7 and V is TRBV18; 11 bases align to TRBD2. The J segment lost 5 bases and the V segment lost 2 bases, leaving 8 bases of the junction unmatched. Per the germline V gene, CDR1 is KGHSH and CDR2 is LQKENI. CDR3 size: 16 residues. The CDR3 spells CASSPITSGSRNEQYF. For the CDR3, the DNA is TGTGCCAGCTCACCAATCACTAGCGGGAGTCGCAACGAGCAGTACTTC.

This chain links TRBV10-3 with TRBJ1-4, with 9 bases fitting TRBD1. The CDR3 totals 14 residues. After removal of 6 bases from V and 5 bases from J, the junction contained 4 bases not matched to a gene. Germline lookup yields CDR1 ENHRY and CDR2 SYGVKD. This chain's CDR3 is CAIRPGTGNEKLFF. The CDR3 DNA reads TGTGCCATCAGACCCGGGACAGGGAATGAAAAACTGTTTTTT.

This chain joins TRBV6-5 and TRBJ1-1; D gene uncertain. The CDR3 spans 11 residues. Germline assignment: CDR1 MNHEY and CDR2 SVGAGI. Trimming shortened V by 5 bases and J by 1 base, and 2 bases separated the two germline ends. This chain's CDR3 is CASSENTEAFF. In DNA, the CDR3 is TGTGCCAGCAGTGAGAACACTGAAGCTTTCTTT.

The chain couples TRBV10-3 to TRBJ2-7; D tentatively reads TRBD1 or TRBD2 (5 bases each). Trimming removed 5 bases at V and 5 bases at J, with 19 bases between. The CDR3 has 15 amino acids. Germline V gives CDR1 ENHRY, CDR2 SYGVKD. In DNA, the CDR3 is TGTGCCATCAGTACAAATCCCGGGGACCTTAACGAGCAGTACTTC. As protein: CAISTNPGDLNEQYF.

This clone was recorded only once. V gene TRBV7-6 combines with J gene TRBJ2-7; TRBD1 matches 7 bases. This CDR3 has 12 residues. Germline CDR1 SGHVS, CDR2 FNYEAQ. The trim removed 4 bases at V and 9 bases at J, leaving 6 bases unmatched. CDR3 loop: CASSSPGGRQYF. The CDR3 DNA is TGTGCCAGCAGCTCCCCAGGGGGAAGGCAGTACTTC. The full variable domain, rest sourced from reference TRBV7-6 and TRBJ2-7, is GAGVSQSPRYKVTKRGQDVALRCDPISGHVSLYWYRQALGQGPEFLTYFNYEAQQDKSGLPNDRFSAERPEGSISTLTIQRTEQRDSAMYRCASSSPGGRQYFGPGTRLTVT.

In this sample, this clone turned up a few times. CDR3 loop: CASSLEAGHLGNEQFF. The CDR3 nucleotides read TGTGCCAGCAGCTTAGAGGCGGGACACCTGGGGAATGAGCAGTTCTTC. The rearrangement joins TRBV7-2 to TRBJ2-1; D assignment may be TRBD1 or TRBD2 (6 bases each). V lost 1 base and J lost 7, with 17 bases in between. The CDR3 consists of 16 residues. Germline CDR1 and CDR2: SGHTA and FQGNSA.

The gene calls are TRBV25-1 and TRBJ1-1, with TRBD1 matching over 8 bases. Trimming removed 4 bases from V and 4 bases from J; junction bases left unmatched: 5. There are 14 residues in the CDR3. Germline V lookup: CDR1 MGHDK, CDR2 SYGVNS. CDR3: CASSAQGAGTEAFF. The CDR3 DNA reads as TGTGCCAGCAGTGCCCAGGGGGCAGGCACTGAAGCTTTCTTT.

The chain couples TRBV5-1 to TRBJ2-5, with TRBD2 matching over 7 bases. Germline trimming cut 4 bases from V and 0 bases from J; bases unmatched to any gene: 9. Germline CDR1 is SGHRS and CDR2 is YFSETQ. The CDR3 has 16 residues. The CDR3 DNA follows: TGCGCCAGCAGCCCCGTGGGGGGAGGGAACCAAGAGACCCAGTACTTC. This translates into CASSPVGGGNQETQYF.

The chain combines TRBV27 with TRBJ1-2, with D possibly being TRBD1 (6 bases). Germline CDR1 MNHEY, CDR2 SMNVEV (reference sequence). Trimming pared 7 bases from V and 0 bases from J, leaving 15 bases between. CDR3 length: 15 residues. The CDR3 here is CASNPRGGSNYGYTF. CDR3 in DNA: TGTGCCAGCAACCCTAGAGGGGGATCTAACTATGGCTACACCTTC.

The chain links TRBV10-1 to TRBJ2-5; possibly TRBD1 for D (9 bases). The CDR3 contains 14 residues. Germline values: CDR1 WNHNN, CDR2 SYGVQD (reference sequence). V lost 8 bases, J lost 11 bases, and 24 bases lay in between. CDR3 nucleotides: TGCGCCAGCCTACCGGGACAGGGACTAGTGGAGCAGTACTTC. It specifies CASLPGQGLVEQYF.

V usage is TRBV5-1 and J usage is TRBJ2-3, with 8 bases that match TRBD2. CDR1 and CDR2 (germline): SGHRS, YFSETQ. V dropped 4 bases and J dropped 1; count of bases not matched to a gene: 8. The CDR3 has 16 residues. CDR3 in DNA: TGCGCCAGCAGCGTCCCGACTAGCGTGGGCACAGATACGCAGTATTTT. It translates to CASSVPTSVGTDTQYF.